This T cell receptor beta chain was profiled in a study of blood T cell repertoires in COVID-19. Study-level background: Spain, Italy and the United States supplied samples that represented acute and convalescent COVID-19. The analysed material was cDNA or gDNA that came from T cells, B-cell-depleted T cells, or PBMCs.

Germline loops: CDR1 KGHDR, CDR2 SFDVKD. J gave up 3 bases and V 4 bases, and 3 bases lay outside the gene matches. The CDR3 loop spans 15 amino acids. Clones were read by immunoSEQ multiplex PCR, and TCRdb kept only the in-frame ones, dropping some. The sample shows 350,000 to 450,000 clones, less than 85% of them seen only once. The rearrangement joins TRBV24-1 to TRBJ2-2; TRBD1 matches 8 bases. This receptor was obtained from a woman younger than 30 with acute or convalescent COVID-19. Sequences were obtained from peripheral blood. The CDR3 sequence: CATSEPGQDTGELFF. CDR3 DNA sequence: TGTGCCACCAGTGAACCGGGACAGGACACCGGGGAGCTGTTTTTT.